This TCR beta chain stems from a study of shared clonotypes between healthy human individuals. The wider study: CD4 naive cells filled three plates per donor, CD4 memory three, CD8 naive two and CD8 memory one.

J was trimmed by 4 bases and V by 5 bases; bases with no gene match: 5. Germline-derived CDR1 and CDR2 are SGHRS and YFSETQ. CDR3 size: 15 residues. Study-wide points: Non-shared clonotypes had lower generation probabilities than those shared by all four donors. At large depth, rarefaction still showed sorted-subset sequencing to be incomplete. Collection of samples was limited to blood; tissue repertoires likely differ.

The assay was immunoSEQ multiplex PCR, and TCRdb's table has in-frame clones only and misses some. The sample contains about 680,000 clones, around 74% of which appear only once. As for this clone: Its antigen is unknown.

The sample was memory CD4+ T cells sorted from blood. Subset reported: CD45RA-negative fraction. The chain recombines TRBV5-1 with TRBJ2-1, with 11 positions matching TRBD2. The receptor comes from a woman aged 30 to 39 in good health. CDR3: CASSGGLAEYNEQFF. DNA for the CDR3: TGCGCCAGCAGTGGGGGACTAGCGGAGTACAATGAGCAGTTCTTC.